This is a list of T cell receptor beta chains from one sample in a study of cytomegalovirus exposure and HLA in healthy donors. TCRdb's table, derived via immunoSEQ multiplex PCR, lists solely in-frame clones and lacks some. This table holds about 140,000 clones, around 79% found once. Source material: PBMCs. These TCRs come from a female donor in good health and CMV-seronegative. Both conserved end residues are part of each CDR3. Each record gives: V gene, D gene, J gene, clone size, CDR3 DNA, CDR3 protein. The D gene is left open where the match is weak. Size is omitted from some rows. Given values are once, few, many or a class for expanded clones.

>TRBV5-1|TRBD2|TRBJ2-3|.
TGCGCCAGCAGTCTAAAGCGGGGAGTAGAGACAGATACGCAGTATTTT
CASSLKRGVETDTQYF
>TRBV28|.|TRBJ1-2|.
TGTGCCAGCAGTTTGTCCCCATATGGCTACACCTTC
CASSLSPYGYTF
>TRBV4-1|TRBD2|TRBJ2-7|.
TGCGCCAGCAGCCCCCGAGGACGGCTAGCGGGCGATCCTAGCTCCTACGAGCAGTACTTC
CASSPRGRLAGDPSSYEQYF
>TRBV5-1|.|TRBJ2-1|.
TGCGCCAGCACCAGGTCAATACCCAGAGACGATGAGCAGTTCTTC
CASTRSIPRDDEQFF
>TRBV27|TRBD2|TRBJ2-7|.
TGTGCCAGCAGTTTTGGGGGGGAGCTCTCCGAGCAGTACTTC
CASSFGGELSEQYF
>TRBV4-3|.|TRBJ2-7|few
TGCGCCAGCAGCCAGGGGAGACAGGCCTACGAGCAGTACTTC
CASSQGRQAYEQYF
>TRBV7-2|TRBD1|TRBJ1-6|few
TGTGCCAGCAGCGCACGGACAGGGCGGAATTCACCCCTCCACTTT
CASSARTGRNSPLHF
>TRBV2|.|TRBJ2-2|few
TGTGCCAGCAGTGTAGAAAGAGACACCGGGGAGCTGTTTTTT
CASSVERDTGELFF
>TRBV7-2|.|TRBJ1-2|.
TGTGCCAGCAGCTTAGGGGGGGGAGGGGGAAACTATGGCTACACCTTC
CASSLGGGGGNYGYTF
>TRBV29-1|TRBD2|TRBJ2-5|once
TGCAGCGTTGTCGGTAGCGGGGGTAAAGAGACCCAGTACTTC
CSVVGSGGKETQYF
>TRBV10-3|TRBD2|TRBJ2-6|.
TGTGCCATCAGTGAAAACGCCGGGACTAGCGTACACTCTGGGGCCAACGTCCTGACTTTC
CAISENAGTSVHSGANVLTF
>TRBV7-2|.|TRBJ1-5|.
TGTGCCAGCAGCTCCTACAGTGATCAGCCCCAGCATTTT
CASSSYSDQPQHF
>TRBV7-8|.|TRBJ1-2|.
TGTGCCAGCAGCTCTCCCGGTGGGGGCAACTATGGCTACACCTTC
CASSSPGGGNYGYTF
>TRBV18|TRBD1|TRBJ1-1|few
TGTGCCAGCTCATCAACAGGGACAGGTGAAGCTTTCTTT
CASSSTGTGEAFF